The 21 T cell receptor beta chains listed next were all sequenced from one sample in a study of blood T cells in healthy people across ages (dated by TCRdb to 2013 to 2016). Receptors were amplified or captured by 5' RACE. TCRdb shows the sequencer as Illumina HiSeq 2500. A second PCR of 7 to 11 cycles was performed with a sample-barcoded 5' primer and a J-beta primer mix. TCRdb itself trimmed the public reads at Q25 with fastp, ran MiXCR and retained productive beta chains. Under each unique CDR3 protein, matching rows form one entry showing the most common genes and DNA. A total of more than 800,000 distinct CDR3 sequences appear in this sample, roughly 45% of them only once. The ten largest account for over 15% of the sample. The material sequenced was blood. The receptor source for this set is a woman aged 55-75 years in good health.

The chain carries TRBV7-8 and TRBJ2-7, with D unclear. Germline V gene lookup returns CDR1 SGHVS and CDR2 FQNEAQ. Trimming took off 1 base at V and 1 base at J, with 8 bases between the two ends. The CDR3 totals 14 residues. The CDR3 region has the DNA TGTGCCAGCAGCTTAGTTCTCCGGTCCTACGAGCAGTACTTC. Translated: CASSLVLRSYEQYF.

The rearrangement uses TRBV2 and TRBJ2-7; D unresolved. Trimming cost V 7 bases and J 0 bases, with 7 bases left between them. The CDR3 spans 12 residues. CDR1 is SNHLY and CDR2 is FYNNEI in the germline V gene. The CDR3 reads CASKRSSYEQYF. Here the CDR3 DNA reads TGTGCCAGCAAGAGAAGCTCCTACGAGCAGTACTTC.

This chain joins TRBV20-1 and TRBJ1-2, with D possibly matching TRBD1 (5 bases). This CDR3 comprises 13 residues. Trimming pared 0 bases from V and 7 bases from J, leaving 12 bases between. Per the germline V gene, CDR1 is DFQATT and CDR2 is SNEGSKA (reference sequence). The CDR3 loop is CSARDGLRGGYTF. CDR3 bases: TGCAGTGCTAGAGACGGGCTAAGGGGTGGCTACACCTTC.

This clonotype was found many times. V and J are TRBV12-3 or TRBV12-4 and TRBJ2-7; the D is unclear. CDR3 length: 14 residues. Trimming pared 1 base from V and 4 bases from J, leaving 11 bases between. This CDR3 reads CASSLDKYPYEQYF. The CDR3 DNA reads as TGTGCCAGCAGTTTAGACAAGTATCCTTACGAGCAGTACTTC.

The chain links TRBV24-1 to TRBJ2-5, with TRBD2 identical over 10 bases. Trimming took 5 bases from V and 5 from J; bases not matched to a gene: 7. Germline V gives CDR1 KGHDR, CDR2 SFDVKD. This CDR3 region has 15 residues. The CDR3 sequence: CATSALAGDMETQYF. CDR3 DNA sequence: TGTGCCACCAGTGCTCTAGCGGGAGATATGGAGACCCAGTACTTC.

This rearrangement joins TRBV12-3 or TRBV12-4 to TRBJ1-5; 7 bases fit TRBD1. This CDR3 region has 14 residues. With V trimmed by 7 bases and J by 3 bases, 6 bases remained unmatched. The CDR3 is CASTWDSINQPQHF. The CDR3, as DNA: TGTGCCAGCACCTGGGACAGTATCAATCAGCCCCAGCATTTT.

This clonotype was seen more than once but under ten times. The rearrangement uses TRBV7-2 and TRBJ2-7; 8 bases fit TRBD2. The CDR3 spans 16 residues. V dropped 1 base and J dropped 4; count of bases not matched to a gene: 9. Germline V CDR1 and CDR2: SGHTA, FQGNSA. CDR3 in DNA: TGTGCCAGCAGCTTAGTCGGGGGGGAAGGAGGTTACGAGCAGTACTTC. Translating it yields CASSLVGGEGGYEQYF. The complete variable domain, with remaining parts taken from reference TRBV7-2 and TRBJ2-7, reads GAGVSQSPSNKVTEKGKDVELRCDPISGHTALYWYRQSLGQGLEFLIYFQGNSAPDKSGLPSDRFSAERTGGSVSTLTIQRTQQEDSAVYLCASSLVGGEGGYEQYFGPGTRLTVT.

This clonotype has a handful of counts. The chain carries TRBV20-1 and TRBJ2-4; maybe TRBD2 (5 bases). CDR3 length: 15 residues. Germline V lookup: CDR1 DFQATT, CDR2 SNEGSKA (reference sequence). Trimming took 1 base from V and 3 from J, leaving 13 bases between them. CDR3 DNA sequence: TGCAGTGCTAGAGTCAAGGACGAGGGCAAAAACATTCAGTACTTC. It specifies CSARVKDEGKNIQYF.

V is TRBV24-1 and J is TRBJ2-1; D may match TRBD1 or TRBD2 (5 bases each). Germline V gene data show CDR1 as KGHDR and CDR2 as SFDVKD. V lost 4 bases and J 6 bases, leaving 18 bases between the germline ends. The CDR3 spans 16 residues. This CDR3 reads CATSDYAQGAPNEQFF. CDR3 sequence (DNA): TGTGCCACCAGTGACTACGCTCAGGGAGCCCCCAATGAGCAGTTCTTC.

The chain is built from TRBV2 and TRBJ2-7, with 8 bases that match TRBD1. The CDR3 has 16 residues. The germline gives CDR1 SNHLY, CDR2 FYNNEI. V was clipped by 3 bases and J by 3 bases; unmatched bases: 10. CDR3 residues: CASSDRGRFSGYEQYF. CDR3 DNA: TGTGCCAGCAGTGACAGGGGGCGGTTCTCGGGCTACGAGCAGTACTTC.

In its sample, this clonotype was seen a few times. The rearrangement links TRBV6-5 to TRBJ2-7; the match to TRBD2 covers 8 bases. This CDR3 has 15 residues. V trimming: 0 bases; J trimming: 2 bases; junction bases outside the gene matches: 3. Germline CDR1 reads MNHEY; CDR2 reads SVGAGI. CDR3 amino acids: CASSYSTSDAYEQYF. CDR3 bases: TGTGCCAGCAGTTACTCGACTAGCGACGCCTACGAGCAGTACTTC.

This clonotype was detected many times. In nucleotides, the CDR3 is TGCAGTGCTTACGAACAGGGGCCCAATCAGCCCCAGCATTTT. Translation: CSAYEQGPNQPQHF. The chain employs TRBV20-1 and TRBJ1-5, with 7 positions matching TRBD1. This CDR3 region has 14 residues. The ends lost 5 bases at V and 3 bases at J; junction bases unmatched: 7. The germline V gene has CDR1 DFQATT and CDR2 SNEGSKA (reference sequence).

A single count supports this clonotype. In DNA, the CDR3 is TGTGCCAGCAGCAGAGGACAGGGAGGGAATAACTATGGCTACACCTTC. It encodes CASSRGQGGNNYGYTF. The V and J genes are TRBV13 and TRBJ1-2, with 8 bases fitting TRBD1. The CDR3 contains 16 residues. The V gene end was trimmed by 5 bases and the J gene end by 1 base; junction bases not matched to a gene: 9. The germline V gene has CDR1 PRHDT and CDR2 FYEKMQ (reference sequence). The entire variable domain, with the rest obtained from reference TRBV13 and TRBJ1-2, is as follows: AAGVIQSPRHLIKEKRETATLKCYPIPRHDTVYWYQQGPGQDPQFLISFYEKMQSDKGSIPDRFSAQQFSDYHSELNMSSLELGDSALYFCASSRGQGGNNYGYTFGSGTRLTVV.

The rearrangement uses TRBV5-6 and TRBJ2-2; 7 nucleotides line up with TRBD2. The CDR3 contains 15 residues. Germline V gene lookup returns CDR1 SGHDT and CDR2 YYEEEE. The V segment lost 4 bases and the J segment 3 bases; nucleotides outside the gene matches: 6. The chain's CDR3 is CASSPGGRYTGELFF. The CDR3 nucleotides read TGTGCCAGCAGCCCCGGCGGGAGATACACCGGGGAGCTGTTTTTT.

This chain links TRBV20-1 with TRBJ1-4; D uncertain. Germline V gene lookup returns CDR1 DFQATT and CDR2 SNEGSKA (reference sequence). Trimming took 2 bases from V and 8 from J, leaving 18 bases between them. This CDR3 comprises 15 residues. Here the CDR3 DNA reads TGCAGTGCTAGACGTGGCGGCGAAGGAAGGGAAAAACTGTTTTTT. This gives the protein CSARRGGEGREKLFF.

The chain is built from TRBV12-3 or TRBV12-4 and TRBJ2-3; TRBD2 aligns across 7 bases. The CDR3 sequence is 13 residues long. V lost 5 bases and J lost 10; bases outside the gene matches: 9. The CDR3 spells CASSRGGGDAQYF. CDR3 in DNA: TGTGCCAGCAGTCGCGGGGGTGGGGATGCGCAGTATTTT.

This sequence joins TRBV20-1 and TRBJ2-5; TRBD1 matches at 8 bases. CDR1 and CDR2 (germline): DFQATT, SNEGSKA (reference sequence). CDR3 size: 13 residues. With 6 bases clipped from V and 8 bases from J, the junction kept 11 bases outside the gene matches. The DNA for the CDR3 is TGCAGTGCCTATTGGACGGACAGGGCCACCCAGTACTTC. It is translated as CSAYWTDRATQYF.

The chain couples TRBV29-1 to TRBJ1-1, with unresolved D. Germline V gene data show CDR1 as SQVTM and CDR2 as ANQGSEA. Trimming stripped 5 bases from V and 4 bases from J, with 14 bases between. The length of the CDR3 is 13 residues. This CDR3 reads CSVRQVGGTEAFF. CDR3 DNA: TGCAGCGTTCGTCAGGTCGGTGGCACTGAAGCTTTCTTT.

The chain has TRBV20-1 and TRBJ2-1; TRBD2 agrees at 10 bases. The CDR3 is 19 residues long. In germline, CDR1 is DFQATT, CDR2 SNEGSKA (reference sequence). With 5 bases clipped from V and 0 bases from J, the junction kept 16 bases outside the gene matches. The CDR3 coding sequence is TGCAGTGCTGGGGGCACCGGGACTAGCGAGGCGAGCTCCTACAATGAGCAGTTCTTC. This translates into CSAGGTGTSEASSYNEQFF.

This clonotype was recorded a few times. The gene calls are TRBV3-1 and TRBJ1-2; no definite D call. This CDR3 is built from 13 residues. V gave up 4 bases and J gave up 6 bases, with 12 bases separating them. Germline V gives CDR1 LGHDT, CDR2 YNNKEL (reference sequence). The CDR3 region has the DNA TGTGCCAGCAGCCCCAACCGGGGAAATGGCTACACCTTC. The encoded protein is CASSPNRGNGYTF. Using reference TRBV3-1 and TRBJ1-2 for the parts outside the CDR3, the full variable domain is DTAVSQTPKYLVTQMGNDKSIKCEQNLGHDTMYWYKQDSKKFLKIMFSYNNKELIINETVPNRFSPKSPDKAHLNLHINSLELGDSAVYFCASSPNRGNGYTFGSGTRLTVV.

This chain connects TRBV3-1 to TRBJ2-7; a weak D match, TRBD1 (5 bases). V was trimmed by 2 bases and J by 4 bases, leaving 9 bases between them. The CDR3 loop spans 13 amino acids. Germline loops: CDR1 LGHDT, CDR2 YNNKEL (reference sequence). The CDR3 DNA sequence: TGTGCCAGCAGCCAAAAGGGGTTTTACGAGCAGTACTTC. Its translation is CASSQKGFYEQYF.